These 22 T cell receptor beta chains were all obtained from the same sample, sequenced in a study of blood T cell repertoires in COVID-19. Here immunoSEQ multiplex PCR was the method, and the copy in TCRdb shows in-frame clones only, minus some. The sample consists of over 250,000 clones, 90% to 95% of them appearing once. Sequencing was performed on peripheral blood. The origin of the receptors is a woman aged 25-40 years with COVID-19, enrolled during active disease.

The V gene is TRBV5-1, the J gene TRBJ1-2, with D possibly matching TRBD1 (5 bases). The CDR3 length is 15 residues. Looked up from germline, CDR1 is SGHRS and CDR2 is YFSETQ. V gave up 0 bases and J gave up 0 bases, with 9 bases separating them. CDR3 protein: CASSLGGGANYGYTF. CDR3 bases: TGCGCCAGCAGCTTGGGCGGGGGAGCTAACTATGGCTACACCTTC. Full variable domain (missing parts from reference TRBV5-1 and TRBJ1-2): KAGVTQTPRYLIKTRGQQVTLSCSPISGHRSVSWYQQTPGQGLQFLFEYFSETQRNKGNFPGRFSGRQFSNSRSEMNVSTLELGDSALYLCASSLGGGANYGYTFGSGTRLTVV.

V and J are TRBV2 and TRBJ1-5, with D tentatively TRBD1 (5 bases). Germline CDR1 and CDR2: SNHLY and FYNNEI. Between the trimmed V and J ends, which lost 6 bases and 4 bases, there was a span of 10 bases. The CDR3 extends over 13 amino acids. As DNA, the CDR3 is TGTGCCAGCAGCCGCAGGGAAAATCAGCCCCAGCATTTT. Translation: CASSRRENQPQHF.

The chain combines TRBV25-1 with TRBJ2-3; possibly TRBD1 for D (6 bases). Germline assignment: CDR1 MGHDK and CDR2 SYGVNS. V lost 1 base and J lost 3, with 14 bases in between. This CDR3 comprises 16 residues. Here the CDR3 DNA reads TGTGCCAGCAGTGAATGGGAGTTACAGGGTACAGATACGCAGTATTTT. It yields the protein CASSEWELQGTDTQYF.

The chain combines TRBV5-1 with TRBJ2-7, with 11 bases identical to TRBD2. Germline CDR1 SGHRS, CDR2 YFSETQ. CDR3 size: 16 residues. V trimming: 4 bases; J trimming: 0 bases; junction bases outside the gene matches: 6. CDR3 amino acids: CASSNWGTSGSYEQYF. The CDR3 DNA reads TGCGCCAGCAGCAATTGGGGGACTAGCGGCTCCTACGAGCAGTACTTC.

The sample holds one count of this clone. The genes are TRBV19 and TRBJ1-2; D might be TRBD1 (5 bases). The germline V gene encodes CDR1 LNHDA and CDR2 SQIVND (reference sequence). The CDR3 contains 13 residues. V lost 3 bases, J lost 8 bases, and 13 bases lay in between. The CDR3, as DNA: TGTGCCAGTAGTATTACCGGGGGAGGAGGCTACACCTTC. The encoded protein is CASSITGGGGYTF.

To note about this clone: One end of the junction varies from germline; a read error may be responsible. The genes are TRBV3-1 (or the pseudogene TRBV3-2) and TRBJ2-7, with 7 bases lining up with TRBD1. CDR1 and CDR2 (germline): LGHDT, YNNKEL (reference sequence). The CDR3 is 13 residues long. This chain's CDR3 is CASIQQGTYEQYF. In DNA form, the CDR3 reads TGTGCCAGCATCCAACAGGGGACCTACGAGCAGTACTTC.

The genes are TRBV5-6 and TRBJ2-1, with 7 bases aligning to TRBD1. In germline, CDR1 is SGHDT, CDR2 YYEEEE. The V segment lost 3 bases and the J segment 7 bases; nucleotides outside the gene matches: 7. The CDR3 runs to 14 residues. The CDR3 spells CASSSFDRENEQFF. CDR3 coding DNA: TGTGCCAGCAGCTCCTTTGACAGGGAGAATGAGCAGTTCTTC.

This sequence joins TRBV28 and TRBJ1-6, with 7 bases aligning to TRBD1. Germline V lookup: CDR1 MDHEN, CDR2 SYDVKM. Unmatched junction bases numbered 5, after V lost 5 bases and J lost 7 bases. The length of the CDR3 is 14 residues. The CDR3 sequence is CASSPGGSNSPLHF. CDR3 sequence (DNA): TGTGCCAGCAGTCCAGGGGGAAGCAATTCACCCCTCCACTTT.

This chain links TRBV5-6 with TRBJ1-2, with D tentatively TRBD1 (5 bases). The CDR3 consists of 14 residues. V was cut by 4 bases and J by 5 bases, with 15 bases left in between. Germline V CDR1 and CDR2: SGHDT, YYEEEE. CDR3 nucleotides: TGTGCCAGCAGCCTCCGACAGCTACCTTATGGCTACACCTTC. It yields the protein CASSLRQLPYGYTF.

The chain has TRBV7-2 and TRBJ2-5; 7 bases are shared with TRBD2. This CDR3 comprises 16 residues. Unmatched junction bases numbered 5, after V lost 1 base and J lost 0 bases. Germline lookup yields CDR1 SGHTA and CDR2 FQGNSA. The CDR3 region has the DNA TGTGCCAGCAGCTTAGTGGGGCTAGCGGACCAAGAGACCCAGTACTTC. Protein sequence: CASSLVGLADQETQYF.

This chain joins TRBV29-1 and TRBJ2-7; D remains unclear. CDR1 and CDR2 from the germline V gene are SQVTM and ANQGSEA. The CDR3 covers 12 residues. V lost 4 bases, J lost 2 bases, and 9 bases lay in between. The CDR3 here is CSVATSTYEQYF. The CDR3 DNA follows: TGCAGCGTTGCTACTTCTACCTACGAGCAGTACTTC.

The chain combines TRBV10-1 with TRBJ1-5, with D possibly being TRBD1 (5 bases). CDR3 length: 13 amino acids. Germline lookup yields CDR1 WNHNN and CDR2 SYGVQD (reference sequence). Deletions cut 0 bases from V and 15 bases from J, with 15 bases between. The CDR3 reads CASSESQGQRLHF. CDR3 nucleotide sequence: TGCGCCAGCAGTGAGTCGCAGGGCCAGAGGTTGCATTTT.

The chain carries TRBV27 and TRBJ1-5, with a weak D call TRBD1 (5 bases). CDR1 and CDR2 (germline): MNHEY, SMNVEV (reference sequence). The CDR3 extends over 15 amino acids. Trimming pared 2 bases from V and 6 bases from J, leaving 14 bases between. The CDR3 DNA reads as TGTGCCAGCAGTTTAACTTGGCGGGGGGTTCAGCCCCAGCATTTT. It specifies CASSLTWRGVQPQHF.

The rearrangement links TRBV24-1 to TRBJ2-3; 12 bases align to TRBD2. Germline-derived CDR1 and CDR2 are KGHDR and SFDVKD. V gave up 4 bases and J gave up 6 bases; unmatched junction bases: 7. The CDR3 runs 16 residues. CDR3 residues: CATSDPLAGGTDTQYF. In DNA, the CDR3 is TGTGCCACCAGTGACCCACTAGCGGGAGGAACCGATACGCAGTATTTT.

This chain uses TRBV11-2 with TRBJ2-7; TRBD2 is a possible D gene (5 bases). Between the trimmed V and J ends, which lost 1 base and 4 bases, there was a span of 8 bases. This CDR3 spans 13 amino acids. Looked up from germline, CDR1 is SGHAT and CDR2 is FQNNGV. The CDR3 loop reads CASSLGLAYEQYF. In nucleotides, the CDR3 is TGTGCCAGCAGCTTAGGTCTAGCTTACGAGCAGTACTTC.

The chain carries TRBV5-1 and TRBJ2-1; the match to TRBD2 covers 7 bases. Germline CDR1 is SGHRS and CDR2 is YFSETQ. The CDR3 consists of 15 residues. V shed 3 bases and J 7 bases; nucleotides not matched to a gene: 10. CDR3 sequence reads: CASSSTSLYGNEQFF. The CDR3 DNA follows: TGCGCCAGCAGCTCGACTAGCCTATATGGGAATGAGCAGTTCTTC.

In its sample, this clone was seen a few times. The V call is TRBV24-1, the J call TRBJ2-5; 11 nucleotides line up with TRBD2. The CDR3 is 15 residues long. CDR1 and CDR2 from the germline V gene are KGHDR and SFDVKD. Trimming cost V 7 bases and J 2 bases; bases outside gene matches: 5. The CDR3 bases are TGTGCCACCAGCGAGAGGACTAGCGGGCAAGAGACCCAGTACTTC. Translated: CATSERTSGQETQYF.

The CDR3 DNA reads as TGCGCCAGCAGCCAAGAGTCCCCGCCGGGTGGGAGCAATCAGCCCCAGCATTTT. Protein product: CASSQESPPGGSNQPQHF. The chain joins TRBV4-1 to TRBJ1-5; D gene unclear. The germline V gene encodes CDR1 MGHRA and CDR2 YSYEKL. Trimming shortened V by 0 bases and J by 1 base, and 16 bases separated the two germline ends. This CDR3 is built from 18 residues.

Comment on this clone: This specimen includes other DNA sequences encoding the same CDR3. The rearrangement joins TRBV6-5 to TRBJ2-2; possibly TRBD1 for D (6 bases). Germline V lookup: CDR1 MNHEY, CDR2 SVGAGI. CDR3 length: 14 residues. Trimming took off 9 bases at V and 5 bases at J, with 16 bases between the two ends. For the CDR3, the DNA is TGTGCCAGTCGTACAGGGTCCCCAACCGGGGAGCTGTTTTTT. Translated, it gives CASRTGSPTGELFF.

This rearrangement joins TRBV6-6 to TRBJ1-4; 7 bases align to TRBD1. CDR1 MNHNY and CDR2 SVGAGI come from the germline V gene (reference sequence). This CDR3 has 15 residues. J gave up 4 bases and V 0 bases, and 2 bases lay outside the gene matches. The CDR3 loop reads CASSYSDRINEKLFF. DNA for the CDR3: TGTGCCAGCAGTTACTCGGACAGGATTAATGAAAAACTGTTTTTT.

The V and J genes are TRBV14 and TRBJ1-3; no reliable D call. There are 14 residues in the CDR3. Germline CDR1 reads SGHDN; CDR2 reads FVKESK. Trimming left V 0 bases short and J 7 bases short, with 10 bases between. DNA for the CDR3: TGTGCCAGCAGCCAAGATCTGGCGGGGAACACCATATATTTT. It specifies CASSQDLAGNTIYF.

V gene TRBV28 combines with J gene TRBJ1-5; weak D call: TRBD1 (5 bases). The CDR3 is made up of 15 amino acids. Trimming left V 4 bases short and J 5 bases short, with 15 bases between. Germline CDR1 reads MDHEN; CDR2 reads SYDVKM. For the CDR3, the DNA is TGTGCCAGCAGTTATAGGGGCCGCCGCTATCAGCCCCAGCATTTT. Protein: CASSYRGRRYQPQHF.